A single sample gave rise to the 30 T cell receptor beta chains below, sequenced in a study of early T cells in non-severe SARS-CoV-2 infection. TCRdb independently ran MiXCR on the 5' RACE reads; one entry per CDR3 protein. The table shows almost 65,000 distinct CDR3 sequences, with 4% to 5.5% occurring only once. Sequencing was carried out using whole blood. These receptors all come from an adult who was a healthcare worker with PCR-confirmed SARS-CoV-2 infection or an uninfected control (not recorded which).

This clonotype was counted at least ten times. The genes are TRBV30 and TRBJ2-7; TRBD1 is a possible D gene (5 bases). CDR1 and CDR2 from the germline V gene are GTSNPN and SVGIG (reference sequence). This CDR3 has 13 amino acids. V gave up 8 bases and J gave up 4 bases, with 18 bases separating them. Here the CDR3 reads CAGAGPRNYEQYF. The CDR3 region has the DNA TGTGCCGGGGCAGGACCAAGGAATTACGAGCAGTACTTC.

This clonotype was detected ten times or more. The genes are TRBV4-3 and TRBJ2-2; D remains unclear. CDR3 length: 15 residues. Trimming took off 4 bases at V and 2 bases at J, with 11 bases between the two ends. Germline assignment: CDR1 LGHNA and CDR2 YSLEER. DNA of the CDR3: TGCGCCAGCAGCCTCCGGACGGAAAACACCGGGGAGCTGTTTTTT. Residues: CASSLRTENTGELFF.

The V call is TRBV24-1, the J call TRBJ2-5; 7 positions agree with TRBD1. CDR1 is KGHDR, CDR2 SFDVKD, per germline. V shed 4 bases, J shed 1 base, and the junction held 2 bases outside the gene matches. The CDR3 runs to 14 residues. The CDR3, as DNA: TGTGCCACCAGTGACGACAGGGTCCAAGAGACCCAGTACTTC. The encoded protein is CATSDDRVQETQYF.

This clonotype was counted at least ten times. For the CDR3, the DNA is TGCGCCAGCAGCTCCACAGGACTAGCGGGGGAAGAGCAGTACTTC. Protein sequence: CASSSTGLAGEEQYF. This chain joins TRBV5-1 and TRBJ2-7, with TRBD2 identical over 13 bases. Per the germline V gene, CDR1 is SGHRS and CDR2 is YFSETQ. Trimming cost V 3 bases and J 7 bases; bases outside gene matches: 7. The CDR3 is 15 residues long.

CDR3 region: CSAREQGRNTEAFF. The CDR3 DNA reads as TGCAGTGCTAGAGAGCAGGGGCGGAACACTGAAGCTTTCTTT. The V call is TRBV20-1, the J call TRBJ1-1; possibly TRBD1 for D (6 bases). CDR3 length: 14 amino acids. Germline values: CDR1 DFQATT, CDR2 SNEGSKA (reference sequence). V was clipped by 0 bases and J by 1 base, with 9 bases between them.

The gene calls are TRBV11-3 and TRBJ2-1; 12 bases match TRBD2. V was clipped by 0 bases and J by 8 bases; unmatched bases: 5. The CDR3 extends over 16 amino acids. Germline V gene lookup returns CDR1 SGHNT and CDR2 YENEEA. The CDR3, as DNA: TGTGCCAGCAGCTTAGATCCTAGCGGGGGGGCACATGAGCAGTTCTTC. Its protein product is CASSLDPSGGAHEQFF. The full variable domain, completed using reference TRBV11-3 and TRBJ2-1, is EAGVVQSPRYKIIEKKQPVAFWCNPISGHNTLYWYLQNLGQGPELLIRYENEEAVDDSQLPKDRFSAERLKGVDSTLKIQPAELGDSAVYLCASSLDPSGGAHEQFFGPGTRLTVL.

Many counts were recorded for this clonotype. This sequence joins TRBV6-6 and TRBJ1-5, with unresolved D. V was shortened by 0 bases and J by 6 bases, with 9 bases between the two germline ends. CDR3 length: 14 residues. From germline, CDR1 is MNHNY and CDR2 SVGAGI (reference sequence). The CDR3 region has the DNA TGTGCCAGCAGTTACTCATCAGAGCGTCAGCCCCAGCATTTT. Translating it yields CASSYSSERQPQHF.

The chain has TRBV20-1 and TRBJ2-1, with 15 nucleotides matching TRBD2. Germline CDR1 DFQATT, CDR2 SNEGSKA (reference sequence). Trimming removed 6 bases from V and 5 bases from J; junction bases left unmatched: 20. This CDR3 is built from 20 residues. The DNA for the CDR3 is TGCAGTGCCCCCGCGCCGGGACTAGCGGGAGGCTCCCTCATAAACAATGAGCAGTTCTTC. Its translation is CSAPAPGLAGGSLINNEQFF.

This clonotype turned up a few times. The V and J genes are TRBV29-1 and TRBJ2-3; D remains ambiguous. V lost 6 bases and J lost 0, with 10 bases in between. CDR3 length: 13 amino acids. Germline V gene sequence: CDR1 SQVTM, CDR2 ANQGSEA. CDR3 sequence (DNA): TGCAGCGTGAAACAGTCTAGCACAGATACGCAGTATTTT. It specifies CSVKQSSTDTQYF.

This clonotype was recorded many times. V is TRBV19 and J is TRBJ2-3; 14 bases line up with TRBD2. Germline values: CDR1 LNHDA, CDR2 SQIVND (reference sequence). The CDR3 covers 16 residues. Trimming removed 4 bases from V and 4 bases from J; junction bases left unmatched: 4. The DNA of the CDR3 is TGTGCCAGTAGTACGACTAGCGGGAGGGCCCCAGATACGCAGTATTTT. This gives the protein CASSTTSGRAPDTQYF.

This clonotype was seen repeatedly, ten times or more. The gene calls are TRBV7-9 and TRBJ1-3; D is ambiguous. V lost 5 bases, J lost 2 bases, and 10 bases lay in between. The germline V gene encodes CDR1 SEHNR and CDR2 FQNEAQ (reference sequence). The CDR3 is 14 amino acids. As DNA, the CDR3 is TGTGCCAGCAGCCGGCTGCAACCTGGAAACACCATATATTTT. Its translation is CASSRLQPGNTIYF.

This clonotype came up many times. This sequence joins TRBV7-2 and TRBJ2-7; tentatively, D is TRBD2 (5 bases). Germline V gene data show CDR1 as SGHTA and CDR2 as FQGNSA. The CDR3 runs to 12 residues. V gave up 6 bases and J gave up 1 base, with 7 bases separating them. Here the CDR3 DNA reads TGTGCCAGCAGGGACTCGTCCTACGAGCAGTACTTC. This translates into CASRDSSYEQYF.

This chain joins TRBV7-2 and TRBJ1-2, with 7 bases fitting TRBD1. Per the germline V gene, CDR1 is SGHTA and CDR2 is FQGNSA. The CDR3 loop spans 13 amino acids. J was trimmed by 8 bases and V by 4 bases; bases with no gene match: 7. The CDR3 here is CASSSQGLDGYTF. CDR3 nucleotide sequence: TGTGCCAGCAGCTCACAGGGGTTGGACGGCTACACCTTC.

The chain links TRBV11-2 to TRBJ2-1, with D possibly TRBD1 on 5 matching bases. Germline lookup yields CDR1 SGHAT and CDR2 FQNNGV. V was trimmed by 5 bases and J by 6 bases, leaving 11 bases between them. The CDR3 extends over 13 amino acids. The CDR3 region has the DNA TGTGCCAGCAGCCTTATTCAGGGCAATGAGCAGTTCTTC. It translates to CASSLIQGNEQFF.

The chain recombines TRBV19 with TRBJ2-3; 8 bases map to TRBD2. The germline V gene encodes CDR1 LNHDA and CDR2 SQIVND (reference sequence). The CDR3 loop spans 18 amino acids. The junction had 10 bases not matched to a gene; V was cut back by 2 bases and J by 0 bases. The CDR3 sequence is CASSILAGGAASTDTQYF. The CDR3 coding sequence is TGTGCCAGTAGTATACTTGCGGGGGGCGCCGCTAGCACAGATACGCAGTATTTT.

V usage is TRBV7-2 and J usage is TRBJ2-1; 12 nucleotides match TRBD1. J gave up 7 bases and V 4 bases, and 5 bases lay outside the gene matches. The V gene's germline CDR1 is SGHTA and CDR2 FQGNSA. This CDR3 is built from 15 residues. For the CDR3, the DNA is TGTGCCAGCAGCTGGGGACAGGGGGCGGAAAATGAGCAGTTCTTC. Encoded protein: CASSWGQGAENEQFF.

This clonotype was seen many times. The chain's CDR3 is CASSGPGETQYF. The CDR3 region has the DNA TGTGCCAGCAGTGGACCGGGGGAGACCCAGTACTTC. V gene TRBV27 combines with J gene TRBJ2-5, with D perhaps matching TRBD2 (5 bases). V lost 5 bases and J lost 5, with 9 bases in between. This CDR3 contains 12 residues. Germline V gene lookup returns CDR1 MNHEY and CDR2 SMNVEV (reference sequence).

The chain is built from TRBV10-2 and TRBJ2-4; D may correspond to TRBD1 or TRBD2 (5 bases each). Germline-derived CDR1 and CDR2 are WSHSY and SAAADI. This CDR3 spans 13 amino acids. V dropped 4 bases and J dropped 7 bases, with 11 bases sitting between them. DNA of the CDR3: TGCGCCAGCAGTGCCACCGGGACGAACATTCAGTACTTC. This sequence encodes CASSATGTNIQYF.

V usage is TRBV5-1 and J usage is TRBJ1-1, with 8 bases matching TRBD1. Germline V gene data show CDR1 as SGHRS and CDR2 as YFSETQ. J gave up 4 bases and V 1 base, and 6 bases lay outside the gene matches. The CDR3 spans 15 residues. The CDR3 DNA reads TGCGCCAGCAGCTTGCTACAGGGGGATGGCACTGAAGCTTTCTTT. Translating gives CASSLLQGDGTEAFF. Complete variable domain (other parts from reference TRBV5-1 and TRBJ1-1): KAGVTQTPRYLIKTRGQQVTLSCSPISGHRSVSWYQQTPGQGLQFLFEYFSETQRNKGNFPGRFSGRQFSNSRSEMNVSTLELGDSALYLCASSLLQGDGTEAFFGQGTRLTVV.

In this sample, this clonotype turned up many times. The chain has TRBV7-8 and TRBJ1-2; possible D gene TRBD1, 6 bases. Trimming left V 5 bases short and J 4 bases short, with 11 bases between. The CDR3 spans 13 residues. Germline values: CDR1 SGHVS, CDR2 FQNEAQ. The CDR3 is CASSPQQGYGYTF. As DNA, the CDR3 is TGTGCCAGCAGCCCTCAACAGGGCTATGGCTACACCTTC.

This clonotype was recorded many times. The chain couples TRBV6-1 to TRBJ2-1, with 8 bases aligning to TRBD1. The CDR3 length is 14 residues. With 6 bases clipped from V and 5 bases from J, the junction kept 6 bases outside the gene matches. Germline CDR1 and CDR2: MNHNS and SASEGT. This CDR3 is CASSRTGFHNEQFF. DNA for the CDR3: TGTGCCAGCAGCCGGACAGGGTTCCACAATGAGCAGTTCTTC.

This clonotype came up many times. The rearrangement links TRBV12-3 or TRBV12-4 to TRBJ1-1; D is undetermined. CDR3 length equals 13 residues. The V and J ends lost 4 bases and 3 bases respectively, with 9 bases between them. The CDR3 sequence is CASSWSAHTEAFF. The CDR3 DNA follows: TGTGCCAGCAGTTGGTCGGCCCACACTGAAGCTTTCTTT.

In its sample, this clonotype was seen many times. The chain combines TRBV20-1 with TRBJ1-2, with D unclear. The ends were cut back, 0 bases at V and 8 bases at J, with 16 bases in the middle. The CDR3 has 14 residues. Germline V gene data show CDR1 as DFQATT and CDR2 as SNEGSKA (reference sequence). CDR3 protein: CSARETAGEGGYTF. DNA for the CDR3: TGCAGTGCTAGAGAAACGGCCGGCGAGGGAGGCTACACCTTC.

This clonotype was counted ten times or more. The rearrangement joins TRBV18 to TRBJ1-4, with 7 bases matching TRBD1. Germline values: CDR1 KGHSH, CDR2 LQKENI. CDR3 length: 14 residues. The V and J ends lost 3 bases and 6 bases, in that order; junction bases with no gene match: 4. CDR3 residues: CASSPGTEDEKLFF. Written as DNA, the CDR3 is TGTGCCAGCTCACCCGGGACAGAAGATGAAAAACTGTTTTTT.

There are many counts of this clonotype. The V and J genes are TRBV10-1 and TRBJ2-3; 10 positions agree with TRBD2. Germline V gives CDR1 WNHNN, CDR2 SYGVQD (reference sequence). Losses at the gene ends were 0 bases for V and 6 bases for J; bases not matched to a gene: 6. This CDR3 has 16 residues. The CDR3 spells CASSESKASGGDTQYF. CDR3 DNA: TGCGCCAGCAGTGAGTCGAAGGCTAGCGGGGGTGATACGCAGTATTTT.

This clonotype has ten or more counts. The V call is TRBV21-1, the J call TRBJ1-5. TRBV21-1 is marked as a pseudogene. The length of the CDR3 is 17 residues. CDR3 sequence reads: CASIRTRRAGRRQPQHF. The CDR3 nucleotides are TGTGCCAGCATCAGAACCCGCCGGGCCGGGAGGAGGCAGCCCCAGCATTTT.

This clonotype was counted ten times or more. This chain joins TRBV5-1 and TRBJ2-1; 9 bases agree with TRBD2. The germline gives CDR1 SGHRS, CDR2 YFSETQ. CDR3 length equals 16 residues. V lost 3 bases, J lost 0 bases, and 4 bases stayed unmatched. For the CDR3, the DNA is TGCGCCAGCAGCTCCACTAGCGGGTTCTCCTACAATGAGCAGTTCTTC. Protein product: CASSSTSGFSYNEQFF.

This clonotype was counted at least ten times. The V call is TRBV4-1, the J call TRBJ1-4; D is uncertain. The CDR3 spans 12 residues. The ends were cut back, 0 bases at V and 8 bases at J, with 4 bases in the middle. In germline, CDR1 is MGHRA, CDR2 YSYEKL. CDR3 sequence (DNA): TGCGCCAGCAGCCAAGAGGGGGAAAAACTGTTTTTT. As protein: CASSQEGEKLFF.

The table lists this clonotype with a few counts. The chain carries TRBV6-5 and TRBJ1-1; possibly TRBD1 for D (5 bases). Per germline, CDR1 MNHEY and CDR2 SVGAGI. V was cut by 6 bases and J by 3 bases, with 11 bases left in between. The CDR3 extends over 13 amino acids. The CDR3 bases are TGTGCCAGCAGGAGGGGCAGGGACACTGAAGCTTTCTTT. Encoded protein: CASRRGRDTEAFF.

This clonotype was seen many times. The CDR3 loop is CSAEPSGSDYEQYF. The CDR3 DNA is TGCAGTGCTGAACCTAGCGGGAGTGACTACGAGCAGTACTTC. The chain is built from TRBV20-1 and TRBJ2-7; 10 positions match TRBD2. CDR1 is DFQATT, CDR2 SNEGSKA, per germline (reference sequence). The CDR3 has 14 residues. The V and J ends lost 5 bases and 3 bases, in that order; junction bases with no gene match: 7.